The rows below give T cell receptor beta chains drawn from one sample of a study of vaccination and CD4 T cells after COVID-19. Antigen specificity for these receptors is unknown. A single record per CDR3 protein comes from TCRdb applying MiXCR to the PCR reads. Among some 17,000 distinct CDR3 sequences, about 61% were seen once, and the ten largest hold about 10%. Sequenced sample: CD4+ T cells from blood, cultured in vitro. The receptors derive from a human donor who had recovered from COVID-19. Each CDR3 is given with its conserved first and last residue. D genes are given only for firm matches. A clone size is listed for some rows: how often the clone was seen (once, few, many), or a class if it is expanded.

d_call	clone_size	v_call	j_call	cdr3_aa	cdr3_nt
.	.	TRBV7-2	TRBJ1-2	CASSFIANYGYTF	TGTGCCAGCAGCTTTATCGCTAACTATGGCTACACCTTC
.	few	TRBV10-3	TRBJ1-6	CAIAAETNSPLHF	TGTGCCATCGCGGCAGAAACGAATTCACCCCTCCACTTT
.	.	TRBV25-1	TRBJ1-4	CASEFGDDEKLFF	TGTGCGAGCGAGTTCGGGGACGATGAAAAACTGTTTTTT
.	.	TRBV24-1	TRBJ1-3	CATSDTGDAGNTIYF	TGTGCCACCAGTGATACAGGAGATGCTGGAAACACCATATATTTT
.	.	TRBV7-6	TRBJ1-2	CASSSQGSGGYTF	TGTGCCAGCAGCTCGCAGGGGTCCGGGGGCTACACCTTC
TRBD1	once	TRBV12-3/TRBV12-4	TRBJ1-6	CASSHRGRNSPLHF	TGTGCCAGCAGCCACAGGGGGCGTAATTCACCCCTCCACTTT
.	.	TRBV7-8	TRBJ1-1	CASSSRGGQVRTEAFF	TGTGCCAGCAGCTCGCGCGGCGGGCAGGTTCGCACTGAAGCTTTCTTT
TRBD1	.	TRBV27	TRBJ1-1	CASRPLQGFAEAFF	TGTGCCAGCAGACCCTTACAGGGGTTCGCTGAAGCTTTCTTT
.	.	TRBV30	TRBJ1-5	CAWSVRQGYNQPQHF	TGTGCCTGGAGTGTACGGCAGGGCTACAATCAGCCCCAGCATTTT
.	.	TRBV11-2	TRBJ1-2	CASSLIRGLMDYGYTF	TGTGCCAGCAGCCTTATTAGGGGCCTGATGGACTATGGCTACACCTTC
.	.	TRBV7-2	TRBJ1-1	CASTLRIGFF	TGTGCCAGCACCTTACGTATAGGTTTCTTT
.	.	TRBV20-1	TRBJ2-1	CSAAGDEQFF	TGCAGTGCTGCCGGGGATGAGCAGTTCTTC
TRBD1	.	TRBV12-3/TRBV12-4	TRBJ1-2	CASSPSDRVANYGYTF	TGTGCCAGCAGTCCCTCCGACAGGGTTGCGAACTATGGCTACACCTTC
.	few	TRBV20-1	TRBJ1-6	CSARGLYNSPLHF	TGCAGTGCTAGGGGACTTTATAATTCACCCCTCCACTTT
.	.	TRBV20-1	TRBJ2-2	CSARRRGNTGELFF	TGCAGTGCCCGGCGCCGGGGGAACACCGGGGAGCTGTTTTTT
TRBD1	few	TRBV12-3/TRBV12-4	TRBJ1-2	CASTIRNRDRLGYTF	TGTGCCAGCACCATCCGCAACCGGGACAGGTTAGGCTACACCTTC
.	.	TRBV27	TRBJ1-1	CASTPGERGNTEAFF	TGTGCCAGCACCCCAGGGGAAAGGGGGAACACTGAAGCTTTCTTT
TRBD1	few	TRBV7-3	TRBJ1-2	CASSRTGEDGYTF	TGTGCCAGCAGCAGGACAGGGGAGGATGGCTACACCTTC
.	.	TRBV3-1	TRBJ2-3	CASSYTDTQYF	TGTGCCAGCAGCTATACAGATACGCAGTATTTT
TRBD1	.	TRBV5-4	TRBJ2-7	CASSSRQGQYEQYF	TGTGCCAGCAGCTCCCGACAGGGTCAATACGAGCAGTACTTC
TRBD1	.	TRBV5-1	TRBJ2-7	CASSLGQGRHEQYF	TGCGCCAGCAGCTTGGGACAGGGAAGACACGAGCAGTACTTC
.	once	TRBV7-9	TRBJ2-2	CASSLPAGLITGELFF	TGTGCCAGCAGCCTCCCTGCGGGGCTCATCACCGGGGAGCTGTTTTTT
.	.	TRBV6-2/TRBV6-3	TRBJ1-2	CASSYPLFAGRGYTF	TGTGCCAGCAGTTACCCCCTCTTTGCGGGGCGAGGCTACACCTTC
.	few	TRBV20-1	TRBJ1-5	CSARSGTNSNQPQHF	TGCAGTGCTAGATCCGGGACAAATAGCAATCAGCCCCAGCATTTT
.	.	TRBV28	TRBJ1-2	CASSFQGQQANYGYTF	TGTGCCAGCAGTTTTCAGGGGCAACAGGCTAACTATGGCTACACCTTC
.	few	TRBV20-1	TRBJ1-5	CSATHKGQAHQPQHF	TGCAGTGCCACGCACAAAGGGCAGGCGCATCAGCCCCAGCATTTT
TRBD1	.	TRBV6-1	TRBJ1-5	CAISESTGIQPQHF	TGTGCCATCAGTGAGTCGACAGGGATCCAGCCCCAGCATTTT
.	.	TRBV7-2	TRBJ1-2	CASREPGAGYTF	TGTGCCAGCAGAGAACCCGGTGCTGGCTACACCTTC
.	.	TRBV20-1	TRBJ2-3	CSARDRRSSTDTQYF	TGCAGTGCTAGAGACCGTCGATCCAGCACAGATACGCAGTATTTT
TRBD2	.	TRBV7-6	TRBJ2-7	CASSLGRGGLFYEQYF	TGTGCCAGCAGCTTAGGTCGCGGGGGGCTTTTCTACGAGCAGTACTTC
TRBD1	once	TRBV27	TRBJ2-7	CASTQNWDRVAEQYF	TGTGCCAGCACCCAGAATTGGGACAGGGTGGCCGAGCAGTACTTC
TRBD2	few	TRBV19	TRBJ2-2	CASSIRPSGTGGELFF	TGTGCCAGTAGTATACGGCCTAGCGGGACCGGCGGGGAGCTGTTTTTT
.	.	TRBV6-5	TRBJ2-3	CASSYSGSTDTQYF	TGTGCCAGCAGTTACAGCGGGAGCACAGATACGCAGTATTTT
.	.	TRBV7-9	TRBJ2-3	CASSLRGISTDTQYF	TGTGCCAGCAGCCTCAGGGGAATCTCAACAGATACGCAGTATTTT
.	few	TRBV2	TRBJ1-1	CASSARSEAFF	TGTGCCAGCAGTGCTAGGTCCGAAGCTTTCTTT
.	.	TRBV20-1	TRBJ1-1	CSARVMGLNTEAFF	TGCAGTGCTAGGGTGATGGGCCTGAACACTGAAGCTTTCTTT
.	.	TRBV2	TRBJ2-5	CAAQGRETQYF	TGTGCCGCTCAGGGAAGAGAGACCCAGTACTTC
.	.	TRBV7-8	TRBJ1-5	CASSFNGGGRQPQHF	TGTGCCAGCAGCTTTAATGGGGGAGGTAGGCAGCCCCAGCATTTT
.	.	TRBV5-1	TRBJ1-1	CASSWGPGTENTEAFF	TGCGCCAGCAGCTGGGGGCCCGGGACGGAGAACACTGAAGCTTTCTTT
.	few	TRBV15	TRBJ1-2	CATSRDGVDRRYGYTF	TGTGCCACCAGCAGAGATGGGGTCGACAGACGCTATGGCTACACCTTC
.	.	TRBV2	TRBJ1-6	CASSEAQGLGDNSPLHF	TGTGCCAGCAGTGAAGCCCAGGGGTTGGGGGATAATTCACCCCTCCACTTT
TRBD1	few	TRBV11-2	TRBJ1-1	CASSLEGTGSTFF	TGTGCCAGCAGCTTAGAAGGGACAGGGAGTACTTTCTTT
.	few	TRBV20-1	TRBJ1-1	CSARYRSMNTEAFF	TGCAGTGCTAGGTACAGGTCCATGAACACTGAAGCTTTCTTT
.	few	TRBV6-5	TRBJ1-3	CASSYSETYSGNTIYF	TGTGCCAGCAGTTACTCCGAGACCTACTCTGGAAACACCATATATTTT
TRBD2	.	TRBV11-2	TRBJ2-2	CASSPRGLAGDIFGELFF	TGTGCCAGCAGCCCAAGGGGACTAGCGGGAGATATCTTTGGGGAGCTGTTTTTT
TRBD1	few	TRBV6-2/TRBV6-3	TRBJ1-1	CASSPPGQGGTEAFF	TGTGCCAGCAGCCCACCGGGACAGGGAGGCACTGAAGCTTTCTTT
.	.	TRBV7-6	TRBJ1-2	CASSLVGAQGYTF	TGTGCCAGCAGCTTAGTGGGGGCGCAAGGCTACACCTTC
.	.	TRBV5-1	TRBJ2-5	CASSFQGRETQYF	TGCGCCAGCAGCTTCCAGGGGAGGGAGACCCAGTACTTC
TRBD2	.	TRBV2	TRBJ2-3	CASGTSGSTDTQYF	TGTGCCAGTGGGACTAGCGGGAGCACAGATACGCAGTATTTT
.	.	TRBV6-5	TRBJ1-1	CASSYLGAIIPTEAFF	TGTGCCAGCAGTTATTTGGGGGCTATTATCCCCACTGAAGCTTTCTTT